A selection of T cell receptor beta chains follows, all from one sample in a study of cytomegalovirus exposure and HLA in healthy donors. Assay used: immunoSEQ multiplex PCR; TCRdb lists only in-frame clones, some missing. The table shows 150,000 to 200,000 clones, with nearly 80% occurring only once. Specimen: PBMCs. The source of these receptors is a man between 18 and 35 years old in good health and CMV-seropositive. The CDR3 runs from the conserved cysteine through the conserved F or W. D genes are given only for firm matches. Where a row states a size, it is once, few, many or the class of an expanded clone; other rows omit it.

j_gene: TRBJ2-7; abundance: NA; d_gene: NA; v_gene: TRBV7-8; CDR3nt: TGTGCCAGCAGCGTAGGTGGGGGGGCATACGAGCAGTACTTC; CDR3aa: CASSVGGGAYEQYF
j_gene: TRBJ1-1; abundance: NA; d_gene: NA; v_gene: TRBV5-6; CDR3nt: TGTGCCAGCAGCTTGGGGGGCTTGATAAGCGCTGAAGCTTTCTTT; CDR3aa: CASSLGGLISAEAFF
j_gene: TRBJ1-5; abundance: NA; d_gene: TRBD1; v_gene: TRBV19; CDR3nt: TGTGCCAGTAGTATTGGTCAGGGACAGGGGGCAAGGGGGAATCAGCCCCAGCATTTT; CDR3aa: CASSIGQGQGARGNQPQHF
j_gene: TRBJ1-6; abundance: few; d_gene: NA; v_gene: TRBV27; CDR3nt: TGTGCCAGCACTCTGGGGGCATATTCACCCCTCCACTTT; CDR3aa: CASTLGAYSPLHF
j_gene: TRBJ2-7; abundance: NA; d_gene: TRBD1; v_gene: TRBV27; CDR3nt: TGTGCCAGCAGACGCGGGACAGGGGTTTACGAGCAGTACTTC; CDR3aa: CASRRGTGVYEQYF
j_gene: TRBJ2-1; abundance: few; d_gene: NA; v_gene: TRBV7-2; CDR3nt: TGTGCCAGCAACCTCGGTGGGACATCAGACTACAATGAGCAGTTCTTC; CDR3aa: CASNLGGTSDYNEQFF
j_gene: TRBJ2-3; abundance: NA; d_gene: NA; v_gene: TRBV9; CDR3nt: TGTGCCAGCAGCGTAGGGGGAGCGTGGGTAACAGATACGCAGTATTTT; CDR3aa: CASSVGGAWVTDTQYF
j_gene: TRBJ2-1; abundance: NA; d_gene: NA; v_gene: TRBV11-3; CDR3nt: TGTGCCAGCAGCTTAAACTTATACAATGAGCAGTTCTTC; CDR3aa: CASSLNLYNEQFF
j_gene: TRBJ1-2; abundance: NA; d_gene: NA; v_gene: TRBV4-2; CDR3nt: TGTGCCAGCAGCCAAGATATCCGGGGAGGGGTAAAGGTTGCATATGGCTACACCTTC; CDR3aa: CASSQDIRGGVKVAYGYTF
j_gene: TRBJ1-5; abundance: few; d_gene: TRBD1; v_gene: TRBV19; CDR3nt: TGTGCCAGTAGCGGACAGGGGGAAAAGCCCCAGCATTTT; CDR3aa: CASSGQGEKPQHF
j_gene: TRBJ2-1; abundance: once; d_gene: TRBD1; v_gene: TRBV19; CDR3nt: TGTGCCAGTAGTATAGTTGGAAGAGGGGGCCTAGACAATGAGCAGTTCTTC; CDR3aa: CASSIVGRGGLDNEQFF
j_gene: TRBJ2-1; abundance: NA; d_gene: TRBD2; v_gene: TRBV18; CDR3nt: TGTGCCAGCTCACCTCAAGCGGGAGAGGTCAATGAGCAGTTCTTC; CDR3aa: CASSPQAGEVNEQFF
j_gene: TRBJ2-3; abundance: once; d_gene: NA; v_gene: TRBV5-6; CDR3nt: TGTGCCAGCAGCTTTAGGCAGGGGGGTGGCTGGACAGATACGCAGTATTTT; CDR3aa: CASSFRQGGGWTDTQYF
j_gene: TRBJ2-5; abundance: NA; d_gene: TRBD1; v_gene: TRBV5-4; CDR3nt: TGTGCCAGCAGCATACCACAGGGGGCGAGTGGAGAGACCCAGTACTTC; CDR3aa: CASSIPQGASGETQYF
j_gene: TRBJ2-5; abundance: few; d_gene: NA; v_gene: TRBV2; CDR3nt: TGTGCCAGCAGTGAAACGGTGGAGACCCAGTACTTC; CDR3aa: CASSETVETQYF
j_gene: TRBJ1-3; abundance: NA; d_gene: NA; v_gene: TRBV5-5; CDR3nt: TGTGCCAGCAGCACCCCAGTGTCTGGAAACACCATATATTTT; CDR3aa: CASSTPVSGNTIYF
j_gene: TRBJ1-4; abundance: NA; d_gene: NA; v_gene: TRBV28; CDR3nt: TGTGCCAGCAGGGAGAATACGGAGAATGAAAAACTGTTTTTT; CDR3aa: CASRENTENEKLFF
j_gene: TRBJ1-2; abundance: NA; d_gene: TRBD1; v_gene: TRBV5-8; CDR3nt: TGTGCCAGCAGCTTGGGTACCACAGGGGTGCAGTACTATGGCTACACCTTC; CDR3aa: CASSLGTTGVQYYGYTF
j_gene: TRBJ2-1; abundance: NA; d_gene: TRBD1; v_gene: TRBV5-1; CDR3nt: TGCGCCAGCAGCTTCCCCCAATACCGGGACAGGGATACCTACAATGAGCAGTTCTTC; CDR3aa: CASSFPQYRDRDTYNEQFF
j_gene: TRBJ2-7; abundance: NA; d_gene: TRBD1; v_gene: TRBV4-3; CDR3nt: TGCGCCAGCAGCCAAAAAATTAGGGGGAGACAGGGGACCTACGAGCAGTACTTC; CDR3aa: CASSQKIRGRQGTYEQYF
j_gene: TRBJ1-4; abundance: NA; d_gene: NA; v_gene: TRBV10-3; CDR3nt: TGTGCCATCAGTGAGTCTGACAGTCGAACTAATGAAAAACTGTTTTTT; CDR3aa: CAISESDSRTNEKLFF
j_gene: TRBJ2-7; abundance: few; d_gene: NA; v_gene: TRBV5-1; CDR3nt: TGCGCCAGCAGCTCGCCTGACAGACCCTCCTACGAGCAGTACTTC; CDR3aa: CASSSPDRPSYEQYF
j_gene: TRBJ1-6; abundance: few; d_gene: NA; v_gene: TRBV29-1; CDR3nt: TGCAGCGTCCAAATAGGGCCCAGGGAGGGTTCACCCCTCCACTTT; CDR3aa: CSVQIGPREGSPLHF
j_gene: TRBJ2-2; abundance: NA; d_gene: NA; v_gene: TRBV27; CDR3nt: TGTGCCAGCAGTTTATCCATCCTAACCCCCGGGGAGCTGTTTTTT; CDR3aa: CASSLSILTPGELFF
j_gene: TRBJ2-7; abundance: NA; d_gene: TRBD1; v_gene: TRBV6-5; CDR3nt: TGTGCCAGCAGTTCCGGGACAGGGACCTACGAGCAGTACTTC; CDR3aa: CASSSGTGTYEQYF
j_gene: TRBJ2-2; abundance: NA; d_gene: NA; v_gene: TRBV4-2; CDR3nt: TGTGCCAGCAGCCAAGATCACGCGACTGACGGGGAGCTGTTTTTT; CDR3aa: CASSQDHATDGELFF
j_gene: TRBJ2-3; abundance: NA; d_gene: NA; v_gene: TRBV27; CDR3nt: TGTGCCAGCAGTTTTTCGGGGAGAGGCACAGATACGCAGTATTTT; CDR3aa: CASSFSGRGTDTQYF
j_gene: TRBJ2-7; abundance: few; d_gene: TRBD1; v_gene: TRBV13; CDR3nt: TGTGCCAGCAGCTTAAGTGGACAGGGTCTCTACGAGCAGTACTTC; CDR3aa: CASSLSGQGLYEQYF
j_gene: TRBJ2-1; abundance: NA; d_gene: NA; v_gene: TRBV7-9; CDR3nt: TGTGCCAGCAGCTTAAAACGCGATGAGCAGTTCTTC; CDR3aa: CASSLKRDEQFF
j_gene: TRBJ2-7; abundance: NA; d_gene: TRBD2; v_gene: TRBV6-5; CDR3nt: TGTGCCACGTGGACTAGCGGGACCTACGAGCAGTACTTC; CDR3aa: CATWTSGTYEQYF
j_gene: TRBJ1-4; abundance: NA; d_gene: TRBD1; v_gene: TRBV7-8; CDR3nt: TGTGCCAGCAGCCCCGGGACAGGGAGGGGTAATGAAAAACTGTTTTTT; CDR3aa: CASSPGTGRGNEKLFF
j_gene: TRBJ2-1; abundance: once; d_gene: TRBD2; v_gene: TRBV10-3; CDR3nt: TGTGCCATCATGGCTAGCGGGACGGTTCCCTACAATGAGCAGTTCTTC; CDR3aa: CAIMASGTVPYNEQFF
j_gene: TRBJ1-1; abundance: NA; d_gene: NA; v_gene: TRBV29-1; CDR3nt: TGCAGCGTCGGGGGGGACGAGGGGACTGAAGCTTTCTTT; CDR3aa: CSVGGDEGTEAFF
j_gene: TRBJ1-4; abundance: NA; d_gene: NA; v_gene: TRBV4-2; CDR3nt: TGTGCCAGCAGCCAAGATCACGGACTGATTAATGAAAAACTGTTTTTT; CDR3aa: CASSQDHGLINEKLFF
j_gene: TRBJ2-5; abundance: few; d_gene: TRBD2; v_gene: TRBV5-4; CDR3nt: TGTGCCAGCAGCTTGTGGGGCGGGGGTTCACGGGAGACCCAGTACTTC; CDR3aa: CASSLWGGGSRETQYF
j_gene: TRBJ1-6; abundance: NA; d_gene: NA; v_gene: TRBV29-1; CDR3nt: TGCAGCGTTGGAGACCGCTATAATTCACCCCTCCACTTT; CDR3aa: CSVGDRYNSPLHF
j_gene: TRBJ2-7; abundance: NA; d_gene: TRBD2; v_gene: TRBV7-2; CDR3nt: TGTGCCAGCAGCGCCTTAGGGGGGACTAGCCACCACGAGCAGTACTTC; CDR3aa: CASSALGGTSHHEQYF
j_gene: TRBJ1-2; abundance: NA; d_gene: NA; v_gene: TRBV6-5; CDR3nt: TGTGCCAGCAGACGACCGGACAGACCCCATGGCTACACCTTC; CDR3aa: CASRRPDRPHGYTF
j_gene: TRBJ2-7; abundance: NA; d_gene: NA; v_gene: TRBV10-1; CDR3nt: TGCGCCACGTCCCCTTGGTCGAATAGCGGATCACAATACGAGCAGTACTTC; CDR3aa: CATSPWSNSGSQYEQYF
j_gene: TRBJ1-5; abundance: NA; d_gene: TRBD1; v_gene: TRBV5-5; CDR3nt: TGTGCCAGCAGCTTTCTACCGACAGGGGCGAATCAGCCCCAGCATTTT; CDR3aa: CASSFLPTGANQPQHF